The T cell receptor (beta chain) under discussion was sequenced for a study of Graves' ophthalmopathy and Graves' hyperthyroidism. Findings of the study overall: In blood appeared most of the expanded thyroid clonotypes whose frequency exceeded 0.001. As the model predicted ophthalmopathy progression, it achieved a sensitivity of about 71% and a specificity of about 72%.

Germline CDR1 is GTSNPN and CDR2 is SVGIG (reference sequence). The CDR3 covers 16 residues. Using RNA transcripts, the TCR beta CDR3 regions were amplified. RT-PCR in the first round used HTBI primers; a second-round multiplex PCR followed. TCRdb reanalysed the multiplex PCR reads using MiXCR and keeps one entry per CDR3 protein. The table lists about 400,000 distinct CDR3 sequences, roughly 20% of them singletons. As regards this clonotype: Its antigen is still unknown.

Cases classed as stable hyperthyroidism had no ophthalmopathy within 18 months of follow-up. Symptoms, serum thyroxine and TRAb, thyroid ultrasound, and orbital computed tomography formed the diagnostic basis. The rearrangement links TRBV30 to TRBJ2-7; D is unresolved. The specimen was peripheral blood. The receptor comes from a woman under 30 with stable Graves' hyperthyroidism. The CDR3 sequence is CVCSENTVAVSYEQYF. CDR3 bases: TGTGTCTGCAGTGAAAATACAGTAGCTGTCTCCTACGAGCAGTACTTC.